This T cell receptor beta chain was found in a study of T cell responses to AZD1222 COVID-19 vaccine. Germline lookup yields CDR1 KGHSH and CDR2 LQKENI. This CDR3 has 13 residues. V was pared by 3 bases and J by 7 bases, with 5 bases of the junction left unmatched. The data were produced by immunoSEQ multiplex PCR, yet TCRdb's version contains in-frame clones alone and is incomplete. The sample has approximately 150,000 clones; more than 85% are singletons. This TCR was sampled from an adult who received the AZD1222 COVID-19 vaccine. The sequencing used peripheral blood, collected 28 days after the second AZD1222 dose. V gene TRBV18 combines with J gene TRBJ2-7; TRBD2 matches at 8 bases. CDR3: CASSPTSEGEQYF. The CDR3 region has the DNA TGTGCCAGCTCACCGACTAGCGAGGGGGAGCAGTACTTC.